The following is a T cell receptor (beta chain) sequence with its context. The antigen is unknown. The data originate from a study of post-analysis software for immune sequencing data. Whole-study context: The disease courses spanned relapsing-remitting, secondary progressive and progressive-relapsing forms of multiple sclerosis.

The CDR3 sequence is 15 residues long. Per germline, CDR1 SGHVS and CDR2 FQNEAQ. V was trimmed by 1 base and J by 4 bases, leaving 11 bases between them. Tagging with unique molecular identifiers was a feature of the TCR beta cDNA libraries. The source material, roughly 0.9 to 11 million T cells, gave rise to approximately 520,000 cDNA molecules. Using its own MiXCR run on the PCR reads, TCRdb lists one record per CDR3 protein. The repertoire holds around 710,000 distinct CDR3 sequences, with approximately 44% as singletons. General study findings and limits: Comparison with controls showed significantly lower normalized Chao1 diversity in multiple sclerosis patients. TRBV5-6, TRBV5-1 and TRBV20-1 were among several TRBV segments more frequent in patients than controls. When the samples were clustered directly with F measure, those that had been prepared in the same batch showed strong co-clustering.

This rearrangement joins TRBV7-8 to TRBJ2-1, with a tentative D call TRBD1 (5 bases). The receptor comes from a girl between 5 and 17 years old with multiple sclerosis. Material for sequencing was blood. CDR3 in DNA: TGTGCCAGCAGCTTAGACGGACAACTGTACAATGAGCAGTTCTTC. Amino acid sequence: CASSLDGQLYNEQFF. Variable domain in full (rest from reference TRBV7-8 and TRBJ2-1): GAGVSQSPRYKVAKRGQDVALRCDPISGHVSLFWYQQALGQGPEFLTYFQNEAQLDKSGLPSDRFFAERPEGSVSTLKIQRTQQEDSAVYLCASSLDGQLYNEQFFGPGTRLTVL.